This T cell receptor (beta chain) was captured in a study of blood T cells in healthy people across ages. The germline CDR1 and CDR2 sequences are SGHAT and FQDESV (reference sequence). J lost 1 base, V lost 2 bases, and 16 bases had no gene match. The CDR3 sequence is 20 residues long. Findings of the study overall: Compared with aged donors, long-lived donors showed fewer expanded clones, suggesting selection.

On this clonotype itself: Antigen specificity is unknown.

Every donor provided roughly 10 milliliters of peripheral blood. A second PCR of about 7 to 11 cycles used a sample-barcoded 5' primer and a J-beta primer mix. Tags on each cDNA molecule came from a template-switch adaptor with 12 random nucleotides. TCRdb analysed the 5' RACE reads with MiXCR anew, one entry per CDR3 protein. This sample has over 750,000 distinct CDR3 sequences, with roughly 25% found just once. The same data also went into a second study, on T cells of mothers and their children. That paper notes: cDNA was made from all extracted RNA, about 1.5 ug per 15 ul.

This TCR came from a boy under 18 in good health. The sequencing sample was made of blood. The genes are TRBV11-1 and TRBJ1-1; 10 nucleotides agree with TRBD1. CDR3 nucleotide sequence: TGTGCCAGCAGCTTATGGAGAGGACCCGGGACAGGGGCCCCGAACACTGAAGCTTTCTTT. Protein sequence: CASSLWRGPGTGAPNTEAFF.